These T cell receptor beta chains were read from a single sample in a study of T cell responses to AZD1222 COVID-19 vaccine. Assay used: immunoSEQ multiplex PCR; TCRdb lists only in-frame clones, some missing. The sample consists of approximately 120,000 clones, 87% of them appearing once. The sequenced sample was peripheral blood, obtained 28 days after the second AZD1222 dose. These receptors were taken from an adult who received the AZD1222 COVID-19 vaccine. Each CDR3 is given with its conserved first and last residue. Fields, in order: V gene, D gene, clone size, J gene, CDR3 DNA, CDR3 protein. A D gene is named only where the DNA matches it firmly. Some rows have no size entry. The others give once, few or many, or a class for an expanded clone.

>TRBV19|-|-|TRBJ1-3
TGTGCCAGTAGCGCACAGGGTAATTCTGGAAACACCATATATTTT
CASSAQGNSGNTIYF
>TRBV6-5|-|once|TRBJ2-5
TGTGCCAGCAGTTACTCGAGGTCCCAGGGCGGGGAGACCCAGTACTTC
CASSYSRSQGGETQYF
>TRBV30|-|-|TRBJ1-5
TGTGCCTGGAGTGTACAGGGCAATCAGCCCCAGCATTTT
CAWSVQGNQPQHF
>TRBV4-3|-|many|TRBJ1-2
TGCGCCAGCAGCCAAGAAGGGAAGGGGCTTGGCTACACCTTC
CASSQEGKGLGYTF
>TRBV7-6|TRBD1|-|TRBJ1-1
TGTGCCAGCAGCAAACAGGGGAGCACTGAAGCTTTCTTT
CASSKQGSTEAFF
>TRBV3-1/TRBV3-2|TRBD1|-|TRBJ2-1
TGTGCCAGCAGCCAAGAACCGGGACAGGGGGCAGGTGAGCAGTTCTTC
CASSQEPGQGAGEQFF
>TRBV7-6|-|-|TRBJ2-3
TGTGCCAGCAGCTCAAAGCCGAGGACAGAATTAAACACAGATACGCAGTATTTT
CASSSKPRTELNTDTQYF
>TRBV11-2|TRBD1|-|TRBJ1-4
TGTGCCAGCACCCATGGACAGGGTTTAAATGAAAAACTGTTTTTT
CASTHGQGLNEKLFF
>TRBV3-1/TRBV3-2|-|-|TRBJ2-3
TGTGCCAGCAGCCAAGGGGGCACAGATACGCAGTATTTT
CASSQGGTDTQYF
>TRBV7-2|-|-|TRBJ1-2
TGTGCCAGCAGCTTAAAGAGCAGGTTTGGCTACACCTTC
CASSLKSRFGYTF
>TRBV21-1|-|-|TRBJ2-6
TGTGCCAGCAGCAAAGTAGAGAACTCTGGGGCCAACGTCCTGACTTTC
CASSKVENSGANVLTF
>TRBV25-1|-|-|TRBJ1-1
TGTGCCAGCAGTGAGTCCGGAACAGCTGAAGCTTTCTTT
CASSESGTAEAFF
>TRBV6-2/TRBV6-3|-|-|TRBJ2-1
TGTGCCAGCAGTTACTCGACTGGGGAGCAGTTCTTC
CASSYSTGEQFF
>TRBV27|-|few|TRBJ1-1
TGTGCCAGCAGTTTAGGGGGCCGATTCCGCATGAACACTGAAGCTTTCTTT
CASSLGGRFRMNTEAFF
>TRBV4-3|-|few|TRBJ2-1
TGCGCCAGCAGCCAAGAAAGGGGGTCGAGCTCCTACAATGAGCAGTTCTTC
CASSQERGSSSYNEQFF
>TRBV4-1|TRBD2|-|TRBJ2-2
TGCGCCAGCAGCCAAGTTAATGGGGGGGACACCGGGGAGCTGTTTTTT
CASSQVNGGDTGELFF
>TRBV6-5|-|-|TRBJ2-7
TGTGCCAGCCGAGTCGGGGCAGGGGTCCACGAGCAGTACTTC
CASRVGAGVHEQYF
>TRBV19|-|-|TRBJ2-7
TGTGCCAGTAGTATGACACAGCAATCCTACGAGCAGTACTTC
CASSMTQQSYEQYF
>TRBV30|-|once|TRBJ1-4
TGTGCCTGGAGTGCCCTCCGGGGTGAAAAACTGTTTTTT
CAWSALRGEKLFF
>TRBV24-1|-|few|TRBJ2-4
TGTGCCACCAGAACGGCAGAGAAAAACATTCAGTACTTC
CATRTAEKNIQYF
>TRBV7-2|TRBD1|-|TRBJ2-7
TGTGCCAGCAGCTTAGGGATCGGGCAGGGGGTGTACGAGCAGTACTTC
CASSLGIGQGVYEQYF
>TRBV29-1|TRBD2|-|TRBJ2-2
TGCAGCGTTGAAGGCCCCCTAGCGGGAGAGGGCACCGGGGAGCTGTTTTTT
CSVEGPLAGEGTGELFF
>TRBV18|-|-|TRBJ1-2
TGTGCCAGCTCACACAGAAGTTCTAACTATGGCTACACCTTC
CASSHRSSNYGYTF
>TRBV6-5|-|-|TRBJ1-2
TGTGCCAGCAGTTACTCGCAAGGGAGCGGCTACACCTTC
CASSYSQGSGYTF
>TRBV10-3|-|-|TRBJ1-2
TGTGCCATCAGTGAGTCGGCAGGGAGGGACTATGGCTACACCTTC
CAISESAGRDYGYTF
>TRBV6-1|TRBD2|-|TRBJ2-5
TGTGCCAGCAGTGCTCTTTCCGGGACTAGCGGGGGACCCCAGTACTTC
CASSALSGTSGGPQYF
>TRBV25-1|TRBD1|-|TRBJ2-1
TGTGCCAGCAGTGAAGGCCCGGGACAGGGGACCGATGAGCAGTTCTTC
CASSEGPGQGTDEQFF
>TRBV25-1|-|-|TRBJ2-2
TGTGCCAGCAGTGAAAGTGTAGTGAACACCGGGGAGCTGTTTTTT
CASSESVVNTGELFF
>TRBV4-2|TRBD1|-|TRBJ2-5
TGTGCCAGCAGCCGGATTCTGACAGGGGGCGGAGAGACCCAGTACTTC
CASSRILTGGGETQYF
>TRBV7-2|-|-|TRBJ1-5
TGTGCCAGCAGCTTAGCCAGGGTTGGCCAGCCCCAGCATTTT
CASSLARVGQPQHF
>TRBV2|TRBD1|once|TRBJ1-5
TGTGCCAGCAGTGAAGCGGGGGGGACAGCCCAATATAGCAATCAGCCCCAGCATTTT
CASSEAGGTAQYSNQPQHF
>TRBV3-1/TRBV3-2|TRBD1|-|TRBJ2-7
TGTGCCAGCAGGTGGACAGGGTACGCCTACGAGCAGTACTTC
CASRWTGYAYEQYF
>TRBV3-1/TRBV3-2|-|-|TRBJ1-6
TGTGCCAGCAGCCAAGAGGGGGCCTATAATTCACCCCTCTACTTT
CASSQEGAYNSPLYF
>TRBV4-3|-|-|TRBJ1-2
TGCGCCAGCAGCCAAGATCTAATGGGTTTGTATGGCTACACCTTC
CASSQDLMGLYGYTF
>TRBV19|TRBD2|medium-sized|TRBJ2-1
TGTGCCAGTAGTAAAACTAGCGGGAGCTACAATGAGCAGTTCTTC
CASSKTSGSYNEQFF
>TRBV7-2|TRBD2|-|TRBJ2-3
TGTGCCAGCAGCACCACTAGCGGGAAGCAGTATTTT
CASSTTSGKQYF
>TRBV5-1|-|-|TRBJ1-2
TGCGCCAGCAGCTCTCTCTATGGCTACACCTTC
CASSSLYGYTF
>TRBV5-8|-|-|TRBJ1-5
TGTGCCAGCAGCGCCGAGGGACGTCTTCATCAGCCCCAGCATTTT
CASSAEGRLHQPQHF
>TRBV14|TRBD1|-|TRBJ2-7
TGTGCCAGCAGCCGACCGGGACAGGCCTACGAGCAGTACTTC
CASSRPGQAYEQYF
>TRBV20-1|-|-|TRBJ2-7
TGCAGTGCTAGTGCCTCGGGTTGGGGACGGGAGCAGTACTTC
CSASASGWGREQYF
>TRBV27|TRBD2|once|TRBJ2-3
TGTGCCAGCAGTCGGACTAGCGGGCAGGGAGATACGCAGTATTTT
CASSRTSGQGDTQYF
>TRBV5-5|TRBD1|-|TRBJ1-2
TGTGCCAGCAGCTTGTGGGGCCCCGGACAGGGGGCGGTAGGCTACACCTTC
CASSLWGPGQGAVGYTF
>TRBV5-6|TRBD2|-|TRBJ2-5
TGTGCCAGCAGCAATAGCGGGGGAGCTCAAGAGACCCAGTACTTC
CASSNSGGAQETQYF
>TRBV6-5|-|-|TRBJ1-6
TGTGCCAGCTTAGTCGGCTCCTATAATTCACCCCTCCACTTT
CASLVGSYNSPLHF
>TRBV7-9|-|-|TRBJ1-2
TGTGCCAGCAGCGGGACGGACAGAGCTAACTATGGCTACACCTTC
CASSGTDRANYGYTF
>TRBV6-1|-|-|TRBJ1-5
TGTGCCAGCAGTGAAAACCCCCAGCCCCAGCATTTT
CASSENPQPQHF
>TRBV4-3|-|-|TRBJ1-4
TGCGCCAGCAGCCAAGAGTGGAGGGGGAATGAAAAACTGTTTTTT
CASSQEWRGNEKLFF